The clone carrying this TCR beta chain was counted once. Germline V CDR1 and CDR2: MGHRA, YSYEKL. V was shortened by 1 base and J by 5 bases, with 13 bases between the two germline ends. This CDR3 comprises 15 residues. PCR was performed using 60 Vbeta and 13 Jbeta primers. Sequencing used immunoSEQ multiplex PCR; TCRdb keeps in-frame clones, though not all of them. The sample includes around 160,000 clones, nearly 80% of them seen just once. This specimen belongs to a study of cytomegalovirus exposure and HLA in healthy donors. This sequence originates from a man in his forties or fifties in good health and CMV-seropositive. Specimen: PBMCs. The chain has TRBV4-1 and TRBJ2-3; unclear D gene. CDR3 in amino acids: CASSQVEQLRDTQYF. The CDR3 nucleotides are TGCGCCAGCAGCCAAGTTGAACAGTTAAGAGATACGCAGTATTTT.